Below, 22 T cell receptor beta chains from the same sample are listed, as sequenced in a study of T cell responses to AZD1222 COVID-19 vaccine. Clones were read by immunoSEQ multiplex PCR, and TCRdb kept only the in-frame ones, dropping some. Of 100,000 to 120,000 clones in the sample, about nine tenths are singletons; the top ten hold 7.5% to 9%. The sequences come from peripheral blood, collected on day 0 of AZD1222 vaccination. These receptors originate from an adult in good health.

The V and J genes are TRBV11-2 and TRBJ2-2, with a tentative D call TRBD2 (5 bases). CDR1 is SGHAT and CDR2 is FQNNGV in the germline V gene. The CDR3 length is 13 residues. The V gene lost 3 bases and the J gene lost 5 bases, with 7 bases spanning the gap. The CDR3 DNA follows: TGTGCCAGCAGCTTGAGGGAGACCGGGGAGCTGTTTTTT. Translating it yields CASSLRETGELFF. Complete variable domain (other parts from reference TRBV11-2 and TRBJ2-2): EAGVAQSPRYKIIEKRQSVAFWCNPISGHATLYWYQQILGQGPKLLIQFQNNGVVDDSQLPKDRFSAERLKGVDSTLKIQPAKLEDSAVYLCASSLRETGELFFGEGSRLTVL.

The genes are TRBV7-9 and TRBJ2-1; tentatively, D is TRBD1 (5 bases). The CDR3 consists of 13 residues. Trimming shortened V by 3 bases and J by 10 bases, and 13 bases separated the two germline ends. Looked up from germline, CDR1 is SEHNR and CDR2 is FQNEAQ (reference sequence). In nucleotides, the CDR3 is TGTGCCAGCAGCTTTAAGGGGTGGGGAGAGCAGTTCTTC. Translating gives CASSFKGWGEQFF.

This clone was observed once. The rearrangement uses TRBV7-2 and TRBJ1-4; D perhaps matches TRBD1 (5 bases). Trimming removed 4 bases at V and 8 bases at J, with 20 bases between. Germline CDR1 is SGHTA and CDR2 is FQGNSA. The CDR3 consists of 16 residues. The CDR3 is CASSSGTAVLKEKLFF. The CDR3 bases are TGTGCCAGCAGCTCTGGGACTGCGGTGTTGAAGGAAAAACTGTTTTTT.

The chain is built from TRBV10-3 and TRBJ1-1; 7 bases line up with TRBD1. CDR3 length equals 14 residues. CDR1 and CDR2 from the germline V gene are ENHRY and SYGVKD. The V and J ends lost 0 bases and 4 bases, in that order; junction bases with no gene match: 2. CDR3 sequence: CAISESQGSTEAFF. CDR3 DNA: TGTGCCATCAGTGAGTCACAGGGGAGCACTGAAGCTTTCTTT.

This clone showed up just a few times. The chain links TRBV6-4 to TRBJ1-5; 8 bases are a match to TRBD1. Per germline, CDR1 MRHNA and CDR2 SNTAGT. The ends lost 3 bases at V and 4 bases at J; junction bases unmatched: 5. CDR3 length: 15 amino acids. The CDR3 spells CASSEETGVNQPQHF. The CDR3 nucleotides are TGTGCCAGCAGTGAGGAGACAGGGGTTAATCAGCCCCAGCATTTT.

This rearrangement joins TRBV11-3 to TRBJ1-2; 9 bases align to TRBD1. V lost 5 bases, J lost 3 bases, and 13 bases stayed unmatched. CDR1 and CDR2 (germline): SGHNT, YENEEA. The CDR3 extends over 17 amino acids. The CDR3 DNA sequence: TGTGCCAGCAGCACGGACTACAGGGGGCTTGGGGACTATGGCTACACCTTC. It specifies CASSTDYRGLGDYGYTF.

CDR3 sequence (DNA): TGTGCCAGCAGCCCCGGGACAGGGGGCGAGGGCAATCAGCCCCAGCATTTT. It encodes CASSPGTGGEGNQPQHF. V and J are TRBV7-6 and TRBJ1-5, with 12 bases identical to TRBD1. CDR3 length: 17 amino acids. Unmatched junction bases numbered 7, after V lost 5 bases and J lost 2 bases. Germline V gene sequence: CDR1 SGHVS, CDR2 FNYEAQ.

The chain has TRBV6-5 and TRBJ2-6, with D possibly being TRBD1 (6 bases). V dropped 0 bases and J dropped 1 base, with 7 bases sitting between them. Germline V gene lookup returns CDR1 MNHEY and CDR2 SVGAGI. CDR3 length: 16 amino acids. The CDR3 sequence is CASSYSRGSGANVLTF. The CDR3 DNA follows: TGTGCCAGCAGTTACTCAAGGGGGTCTGGGGCCAACGTCCTGACTTTC.

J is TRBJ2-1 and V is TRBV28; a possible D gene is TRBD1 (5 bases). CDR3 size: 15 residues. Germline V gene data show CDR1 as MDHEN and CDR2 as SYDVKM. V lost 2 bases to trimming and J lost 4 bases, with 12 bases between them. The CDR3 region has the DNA TGTGCCAGCAGTTTAGCGAAAGGGGTATACAATGAGCAGTTCTTC. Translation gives CASSLAKGVYNEQFF.

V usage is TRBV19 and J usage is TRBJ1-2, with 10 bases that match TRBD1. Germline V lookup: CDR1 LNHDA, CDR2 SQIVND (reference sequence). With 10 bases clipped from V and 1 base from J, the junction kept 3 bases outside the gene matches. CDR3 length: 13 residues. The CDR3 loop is CATRTGGNYGYTF. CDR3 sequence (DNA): TGTGCCACCCGGACAGGGGGTAACTATGGCTACACCTTC.

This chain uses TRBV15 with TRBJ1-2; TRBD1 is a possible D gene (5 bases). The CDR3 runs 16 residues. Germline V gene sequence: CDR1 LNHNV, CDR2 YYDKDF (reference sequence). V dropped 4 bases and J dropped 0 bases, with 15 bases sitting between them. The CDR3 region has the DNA TGTGCCACCAGCAAAAATCAGGGTAATTCTAACTATGGCTACACCTTC. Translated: CATSKNQGNSNYGYTF.

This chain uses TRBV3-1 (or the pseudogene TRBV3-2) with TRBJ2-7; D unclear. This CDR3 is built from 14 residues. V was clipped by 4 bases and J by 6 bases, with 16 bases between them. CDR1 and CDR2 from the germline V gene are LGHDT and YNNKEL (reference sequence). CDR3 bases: TGTGCCAGCAGCCTCGGAAGGTCCGGTGGCGAGCAGTACTTC. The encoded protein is CASSLGRSGGEQYF.

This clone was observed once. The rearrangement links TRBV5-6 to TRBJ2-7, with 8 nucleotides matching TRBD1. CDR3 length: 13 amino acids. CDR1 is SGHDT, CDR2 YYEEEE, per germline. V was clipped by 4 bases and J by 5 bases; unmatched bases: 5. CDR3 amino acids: CASSQTGVHEQYF. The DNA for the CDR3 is TGTGCCAGCAGCCAGACAGGGGTTCACGAGCAGTACTTC.

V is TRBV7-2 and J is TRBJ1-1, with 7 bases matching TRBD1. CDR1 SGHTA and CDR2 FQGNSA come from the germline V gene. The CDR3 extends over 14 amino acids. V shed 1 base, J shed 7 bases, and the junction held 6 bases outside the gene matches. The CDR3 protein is CASSLGAGGIEAFF. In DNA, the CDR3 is TGTGCCAGCAGCTTAGGGGCAGGGGGGATTGAAGCTTTCTTT.

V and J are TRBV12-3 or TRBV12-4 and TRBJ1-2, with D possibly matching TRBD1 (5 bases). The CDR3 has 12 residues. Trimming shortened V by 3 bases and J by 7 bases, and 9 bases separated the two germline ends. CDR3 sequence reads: CASSFGTSGYTF. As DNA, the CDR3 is TGTGCCAGCAGTTTCGGGACTTCTGGCTACACCTTC.

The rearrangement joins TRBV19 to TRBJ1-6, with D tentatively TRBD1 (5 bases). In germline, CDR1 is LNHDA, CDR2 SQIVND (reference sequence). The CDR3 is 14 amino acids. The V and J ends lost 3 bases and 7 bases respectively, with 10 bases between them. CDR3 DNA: TGTGCCAGTAGTATTCTCGCAGGGAATTCACCCCTCCACTTT. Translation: CASSILAGNSPLHF.

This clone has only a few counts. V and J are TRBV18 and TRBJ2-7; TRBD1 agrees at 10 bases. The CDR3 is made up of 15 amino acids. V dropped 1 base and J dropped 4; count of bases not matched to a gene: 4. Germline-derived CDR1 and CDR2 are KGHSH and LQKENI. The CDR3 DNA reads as TGTGCCAGCTCACCACGTGGGACAGGGGTGTACGAGCAGTACTTC. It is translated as CASSPRGTGVYEQYF.

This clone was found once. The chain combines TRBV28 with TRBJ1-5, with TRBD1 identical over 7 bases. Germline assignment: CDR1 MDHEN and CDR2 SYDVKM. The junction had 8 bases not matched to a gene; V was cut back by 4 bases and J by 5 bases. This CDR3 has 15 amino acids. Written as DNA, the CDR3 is TGTGCCAGCAGTTGGGCTAAAACAGGGGATCAGCCCCAGCATTTT. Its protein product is CASSWAKTGDQPQHF.

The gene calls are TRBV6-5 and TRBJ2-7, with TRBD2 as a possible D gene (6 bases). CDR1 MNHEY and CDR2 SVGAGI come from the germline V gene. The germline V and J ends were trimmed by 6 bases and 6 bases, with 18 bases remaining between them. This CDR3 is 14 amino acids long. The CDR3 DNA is TGTGCCAGCAGAAGGATACAGCGGGTCGGCGAGCAGTACTTC. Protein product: CASRRIQRVGEQYF.

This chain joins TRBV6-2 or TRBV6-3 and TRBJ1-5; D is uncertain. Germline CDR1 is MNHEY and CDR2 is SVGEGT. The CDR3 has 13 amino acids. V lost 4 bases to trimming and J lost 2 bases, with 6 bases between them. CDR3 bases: TGTGCCAGCAGTTGGGTTGGCAATCAGCCCCAGCATTTT. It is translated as CASSWVGNQPQHF.

CDR3 sequence (DNA): TGTGCCAGCAGCCCCCGACCTTCTTTCTTT. As protein: CASSPRPSFF. V usage is TRBV9 and J usage is TRBJ1-1, with D hard to call. CDR1 is SGDLS, CDR2 YYNGEE, per germline. The V gene lost 4 bases and the J gene lost 12 bases, with 10 bases spanning the gap. The CDR3 totals 10 residues.

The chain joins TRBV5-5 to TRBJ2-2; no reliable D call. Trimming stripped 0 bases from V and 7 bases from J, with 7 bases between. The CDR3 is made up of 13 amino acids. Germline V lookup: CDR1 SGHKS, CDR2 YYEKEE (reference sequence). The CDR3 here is CASSLVGNGELFF. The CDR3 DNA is TGTGCCAGCAGCTTGGTAGGAAACGGGGAGCTGTTTTTT.